Following are 2 T cell receptor beta chains from one sample sequenced in a study of T cell changes during pregnancy in multiple sclerosis. Here immunoSEQ multiplex PCR was the method, and the copy in TCRdb shows in-frame clones only, minus some. The table includes about 62,000 clones, over 85% detected once. Sample: CD8+ T cells from peripheral blood mononuclear cells, taken in the second trimester of pregnancy. The receptor source for this set is a female donor with multiple sclerosis, enrolled in a pregnancy study.

CDR3: CAWSGGTSGYNEQFF. For the CDR3, the DNA is TGTGCCTGGAGCGGAGGGACTAGCGGATACAATGAGCAGTTCTTC. V is TRBV30 and J is TRBJ2-1; 11 nucleotides align to TRBD2. The CDR3 length is 15 residues. Germline V lookup: CDR1 GTSNPN, CDR2 SVGIG (reference sequence). V shed 3 bases, J shed 4 bases, and the junction held 5 bases outside the gene matches.

The chain carries TRBV19 and TRBJ2-1, with 11 bases identical to TRBD2. Germline V gene data show CDR1 as LNHDA and CDR2 as SQIVND (reference sequence). After removal of 4 bases from V and 4 bases from J, the junction contained 3 bases not matched to a gene. The CDR3 spans 15 residues. Here the CDR3 reads CASSRLAGQYNEQFF. The CDR3 DNA sequence: TGTGCCAGTAGTAGACTAGCGGGGCAATACAATGAGCAGTTCTTC. Together with reference TRBV19 and TRBJ2-1, the CDR3 gives the full variable domain: DGGITQSPKYLFRKEGQNVTLSCEQNLNHDAMYWYRQDPGQGLRLIYYSQIVNDFQKGDIAEGYSVSREKKESFPLTVTSAQKNPTAFYLCASSRLAGQYNEQFFGPGTRLTVL.